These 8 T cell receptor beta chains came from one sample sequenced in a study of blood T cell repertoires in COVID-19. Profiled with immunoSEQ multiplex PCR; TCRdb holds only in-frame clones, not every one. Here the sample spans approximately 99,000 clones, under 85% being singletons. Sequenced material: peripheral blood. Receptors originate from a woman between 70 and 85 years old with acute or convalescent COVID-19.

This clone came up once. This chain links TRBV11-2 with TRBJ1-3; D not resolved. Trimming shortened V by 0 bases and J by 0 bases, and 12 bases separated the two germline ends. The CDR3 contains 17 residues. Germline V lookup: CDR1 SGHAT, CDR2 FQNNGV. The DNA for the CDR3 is TGTGCCAGCAGCTTAGAATCTGCAAGGAGCTCTGGAAACACCATATATTTT. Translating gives CASSLESARSSGNTIYF.

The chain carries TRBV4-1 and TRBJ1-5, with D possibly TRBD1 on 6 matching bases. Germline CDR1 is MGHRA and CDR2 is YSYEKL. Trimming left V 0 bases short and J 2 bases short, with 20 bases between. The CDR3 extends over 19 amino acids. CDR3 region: CASSQDQRQGHFGNQPQHF. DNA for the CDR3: TGCGCCAGCAGCCAAGATCAGAGGCAGGGGCATTTTGGCAATCAGCCCCAGCATTTT.

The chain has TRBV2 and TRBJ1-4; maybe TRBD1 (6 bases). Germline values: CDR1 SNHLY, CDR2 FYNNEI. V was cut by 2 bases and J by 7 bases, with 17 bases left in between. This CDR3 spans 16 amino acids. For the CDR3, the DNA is TGTGCCAGCAGTGAACTTACCAGGGGCATAGGTGAAAAACTGTTTTTT. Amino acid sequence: CASSELTRGIGEKLFF.

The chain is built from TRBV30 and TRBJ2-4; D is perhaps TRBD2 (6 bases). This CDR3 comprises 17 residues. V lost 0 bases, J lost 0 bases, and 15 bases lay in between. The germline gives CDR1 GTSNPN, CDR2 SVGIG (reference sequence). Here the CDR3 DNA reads TGTGCCTGGAGTGTAACTAGCCCCAGGGAAGCCAAAAACATTCAGTACTTC. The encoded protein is CAWSVTSPREAKNIQYF.

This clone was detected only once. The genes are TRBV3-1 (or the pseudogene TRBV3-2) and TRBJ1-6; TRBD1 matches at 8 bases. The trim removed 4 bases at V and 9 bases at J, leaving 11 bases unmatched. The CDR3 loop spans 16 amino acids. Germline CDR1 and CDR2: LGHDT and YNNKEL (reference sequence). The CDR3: CASSPLWDRPLSPLHF. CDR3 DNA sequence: TGTGCCAGCAGCCCCTTATGGGACAGGCCCCTTTCACCCCTCCACTTT.

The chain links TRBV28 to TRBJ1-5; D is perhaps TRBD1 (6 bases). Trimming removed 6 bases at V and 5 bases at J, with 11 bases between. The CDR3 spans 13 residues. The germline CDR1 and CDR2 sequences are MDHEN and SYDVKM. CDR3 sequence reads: CASSIGGHQPQHF. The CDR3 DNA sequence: TGTGCCAGCAGCATCGGGGGGCATCAGCCCCAGCATTTT.

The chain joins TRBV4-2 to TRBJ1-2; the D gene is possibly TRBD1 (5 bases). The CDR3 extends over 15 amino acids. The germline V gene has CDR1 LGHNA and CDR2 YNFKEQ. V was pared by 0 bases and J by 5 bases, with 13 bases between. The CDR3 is CASSQDQQGHYGYTF. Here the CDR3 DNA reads TGTGCCAGCAGCCAAGATCAGCAGGGCCATTATGGCTACACCTTC.

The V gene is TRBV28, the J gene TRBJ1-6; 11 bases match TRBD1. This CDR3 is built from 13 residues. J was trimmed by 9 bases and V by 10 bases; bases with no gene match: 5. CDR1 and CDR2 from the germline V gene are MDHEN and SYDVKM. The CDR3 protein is CATRTGGLSPLHF. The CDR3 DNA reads TGTGCCACTAGGACAGGGGGCCTTTCACCCCTCCACTTT.